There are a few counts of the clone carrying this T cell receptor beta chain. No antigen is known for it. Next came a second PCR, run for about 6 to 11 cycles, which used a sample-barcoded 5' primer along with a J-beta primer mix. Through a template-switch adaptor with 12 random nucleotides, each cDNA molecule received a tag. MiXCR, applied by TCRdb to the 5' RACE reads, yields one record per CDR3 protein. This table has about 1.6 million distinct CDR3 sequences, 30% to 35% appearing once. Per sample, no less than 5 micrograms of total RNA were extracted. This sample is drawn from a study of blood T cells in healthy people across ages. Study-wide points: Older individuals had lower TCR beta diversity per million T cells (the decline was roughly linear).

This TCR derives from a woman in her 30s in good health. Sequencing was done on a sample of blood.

The CDR3 spells CSARDYAGLLPASNEKLFF. CDR3 bases: TGCAGTGCTAGAGATTATGCGGGATTATTGCCCGCGTCTAATGAAAAACTGTTTTTT. V and J are TRBV20-1 and TRBJ1-4; no firm D call. The CDR3 is 19 residues long. With 0 bases removed from V and 3 bases from J, the gap between germline ends came to 23 bases. CDR1 is DFQATT, CDR2 SNEGSKA, per germline (reference sequence).